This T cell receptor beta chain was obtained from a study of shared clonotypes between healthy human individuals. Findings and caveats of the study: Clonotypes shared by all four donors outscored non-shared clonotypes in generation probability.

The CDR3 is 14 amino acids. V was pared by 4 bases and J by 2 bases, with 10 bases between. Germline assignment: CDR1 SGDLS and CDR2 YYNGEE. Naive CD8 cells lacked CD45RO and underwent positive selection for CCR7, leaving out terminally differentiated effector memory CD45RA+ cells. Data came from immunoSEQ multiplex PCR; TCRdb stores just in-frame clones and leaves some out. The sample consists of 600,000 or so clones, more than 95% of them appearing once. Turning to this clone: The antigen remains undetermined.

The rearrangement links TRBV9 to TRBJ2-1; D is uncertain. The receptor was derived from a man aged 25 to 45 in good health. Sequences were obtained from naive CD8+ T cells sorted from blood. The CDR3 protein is CASSPFWAYNEQFF. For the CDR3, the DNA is TGTGCCAGCAGCCCCTTTTGGGCCTACAATGAGCAGTTCTTC.